This T cell receptor (beta chain) was captured by sequencing in a study of shared clonotypes between healthy human individuals (TCRdb year 2020). Regarding the research as a whole: The cohort included three men and a couple of women between 18 and 49 years of age. To estimate repertoire size and how much clonotype sharing occurs between individuals, the study deeply sequenced the blood TCR repertoires of 5 or 6 healthy adults. To increase sequencing depth and limit assay-specific biases, TCR repertoire library preparation and sequencing were carried out by different laboratories using diverse techniques. Between about 0.8 and 8.9 billion PBMCs per donor were obtained by leukapheresis.

What the study reported, not specific to this receptor: Sampling was restricted to blood, and TCR repertoires in tissue are likely to differ from TCR repertoires in blood. Pairwise subsampling indicated that sequencing depth was expected to affect the degree of clonotype sharing among donors. The genetic and exposure-history diversity represented was limited by the small number of donors.

Donors were healthy HIV-negative adults with no recently reported acute infections or vaccinations. All donors were Caucasian adults living in Nashville, Tennessee, USA. For unsorted samples, 100 million or so PBMCs were counted, and genomic DNA was extracted using the QIAamp DNA Blood Mini kit. After blood collection by leukapheresis, PBMCs were isolated using Ficoll-Histopaque density gradient centrifugation and then cryopreserved in the vapor phase of liquid nitrogen. Using the deep immunoSEQ assay, multiplex PCR amplified TCR CDR3 regions from genomic DNA. Genomic DNA extracted from each cell subset was distributed evenly over all wells of several immunoSEQ 96-well plates, and each plate served as one replicate. For unsorted PBMC, approximately 0.3 ug of genomic DNA, equivalent to around 33,000 T cell genomes, went into each replicate PCR. Ten immunoSEQ deep assay plates were used to sequence the unsorted PBMC genomic DNA. Purified libraries were measured with a Qubit 3.0 fluorometer, size-checked on a Bioanalyzer 2100, and measured again with the KAPA Library Quantification kit. Each immunoSEQ 96-well plate was sequenced on its own single-read 150-cycle Illumina NextSeq 550 flow cell. The original methods were these. Because only junctional sequences without quality scores were contained in the immunoSEQ output, filtering matching that applied to full-length reads could not be performed. To assign V/J genes and CDR3, sequences were annotated using PyIR, a Python wrapper for IgBLAST v1.9, with IMGT germline references. Reads were removed for weak V/J assignments (E-value above 1e-6), missing CDR3, stop codons, out-of-frame junctions, or ambiguous translated residues. V3J clonotypes were defined as sequences sharing the same inferred V gene, J gene, and CDR3 amino acid sequence. Percentage overlap between repertoires was computed as shared unique clonotypes divided by the size of the smaller repertoire. RTK rarefaction, the Chao1 estimator, and Recon v2.1 estimates of unobserved clonotypes were used to assess repertoire richness. Not all clones reach the TCRdb copy of this immuneACCESS table, which keeps in-frame sequences only. Checked studies attribute under half of the gap to unresolved V genes and leave the rest unexplained. V, J and clone size are taken as reported in that table, and D and trimming were inferred from the DNA itself. Here the sample has roughly 510,000 clones; about 79% occur a single time. The ten largest make up roughly an eighth of the sample.

Ten or more counts support this clone. This clone's antigen is unknown. Per-base qualities were not stored, and no clone one base away is much larger. The TCR sequence derives from a woman aged 40 to 50 in good health. Some clones in this sample may be carry-over from other donors' samples. Sequenced material: PBMCs.

This receptor carries the CDR3 CATSPRSAGANVLTF. The sequenced DNA: TGTGCCACCAGCCCCCGGTCCGCCGGGGCCAACGTCCTGACTTTC. Recombination connected TRBV15 to TRBJ2-6; no D gene is confidently identified. The germline V gene encodes CDR1 LNHNV and CDR2 YYDKDF (reference sequence). Cut back by 5 bases and 4 bases, the V and J ends lie 12 bases apart. The CDR3 starts with the cysteine, ends with the phenylalanine, and has 15 residues. Just CDR3 DNA is preserved here, 45 bases in frame from base 1.